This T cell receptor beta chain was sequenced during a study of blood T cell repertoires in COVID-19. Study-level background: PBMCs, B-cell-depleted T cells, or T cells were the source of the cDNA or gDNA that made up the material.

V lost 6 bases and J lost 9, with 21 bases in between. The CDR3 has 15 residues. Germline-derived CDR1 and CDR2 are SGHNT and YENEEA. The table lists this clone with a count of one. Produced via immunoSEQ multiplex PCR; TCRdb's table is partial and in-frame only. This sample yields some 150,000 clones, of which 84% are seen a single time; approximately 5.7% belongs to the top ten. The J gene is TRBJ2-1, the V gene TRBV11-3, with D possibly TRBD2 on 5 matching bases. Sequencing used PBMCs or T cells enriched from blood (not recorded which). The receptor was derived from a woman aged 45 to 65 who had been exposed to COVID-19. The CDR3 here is CASSPGPSKGSEQFF. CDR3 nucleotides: TGTGCCAGCAGTCCCGGACCATCCAAAGGGAGTGAGCAGTTCTTC.